One sample yielded the 5 T cell receptor beta chains listed below, sequenced in a study of vaccination effects on CD4 cells after COVID-19. These TCRs are of unknown antigen specificity. Using immunoSEQ multiplex PCR, the repertoire was profiled, and TCRdb retains in-frame clones only, with some absent. Of 20,000 to 30,000 clones in the sample, around 72% were seen once. Viral peptide pool expansion of antigen-specific CD4+ T cells preceded sequencing in the ViraFEST assay. When around nine days of culture had elapsed, CD4+ T cells were isolated. Previously uninfected by SARS-CoV-2, the vaccine recipients also showed negative nucleocapsid antibodies. The sequences come from CD4+ T cells from PBMCs cultured with SARS-CoV-2 spike peptides, collected before COVID-19 vaccination. The receptors were gathered from a human donor who received a COVID-19 vaccine.

The chain couples TRBV3-1 (or the pseudogene TRBV3-2) to TRBJ2-7; 8 bases map to TRBD2. The CDR3 runs to 17 residues. The J segment lost 3 bases and the V segment lost 3 bases, leaving 13 bases of the junction unmatched. The germline V gene encodes CDR1 LGHDT and CDR2 YNNKEL (reference sequence). CDR3 bases: TGTGCCAGCAGCCACGGCCGGATGGGACTAGAGAACTACGAGCAGTACTTC. Translating gives CASSHGRMGLENYEQYF.

In its sample, this clone was seen once. The chain has TRBV4-1 and TRBJ2-1, with TRBD2 matching over 7 bases. V shed 0 bases, J shed 0 bases, and the junction held 11 bases outside the gene matches. The germline V gene has CDR1 MGHRA and CDR2 YSYEKL. This CDR3 is 19 amino acids long. CDR3 residues: CASSQEGILADSSYNEQFF. CDR3 coding DNA: TGCGCCAGCAGCCAAGAGGGCATTCTAGCGGATAGCTCCTACAATGAGCAGTTCTTC.

This chain uses TRBV5-1 with TRBJ2-7, with no clear D. CDR1 is SGHRS, CDR2 YFSETQ, per germline. Trimming stripped 7 bases from V and 9 bases from J, with 26 bases between. This CDR3 contains 15 residues. The CDR3 nucleotides are TGCGCCAGCTCGAAACGAGGACCCCCCTACGAAGGGCAGTACTTC. It is translated as CASSKRGPPYEGQYF.

CDR3 sequence (DNA): TGCAGCGTTGTTAGGAATTTGAACACTGAAGCTTTCTTT. Amino acid sequence: CSVVRNLNTEAFF. J is TRBJ1-1 and V is TRBV29-1, with D uncertain. The CDR3 sequence is 13 residues long. Trimming stripped 4 bases from V and 0 bases from J, with 9 bases between. Per the germline V gene, CDR1 is SQVTM and CDR2 is ANQGSEA.

The chain combines TRBV24-1 with TRBJ2-2; D assignment may be TRBD1 or TRBD2 (5 bases each). V was clipped by 2 bases and J by 7 bases, with 16 bases between them. The CDR3 runs to 16 residues. CDR1 is KGHDR, CDR2 SFDVKD, per germline. CDR3 nucleotides: TGTGCCACCAGTGATTCGCCCGGGGCGCCCGGCGGGGAGCTGTTTTTT. This gives the protein CATSDSPGAPGGELFF.